These 7 T cell receptor beta chains were all obtained from the same sample, sequenced in a study of spatial heterogeneity in lung cancer. Time point specified: sample taken at primary tumor resection. TCRdb analysed the 5' RACE reads with MiXCR anew, one entry per CDR3 protein. The repertoire holds about 15,000 distinct CDR3 sequences, about 3.9% seen once, with approximately 9.9% in the top ten. Sequenced here: normal lung tissue next to the tumor, sampled at surgery. Receptor source: a male donor with early-stage non-small cell lung cancer.

This clonotype was observed at least ten times. Since it is a stray read in a library aimed at alpha chains, this beta chain has a size that is not meaningful. This rearrangement joins TRBV5-6 to TRBJ2-1, with 7 positions matching TRBD1. The germline gives CDR1 SGHDT, CDR2 YYEEEE. V shed 2 bases, J shed 5 bases, and the junction held 7 bases outside the gene matches. This CDR3 region has 15 residues. This chain's CDR3 is CASSFYTTGDNEQFF. The CDR3 nucleotides are TGTGCCAGCAGCTTTTATACCACAGGGGACAATGAGCAGTTCTTC.

This clonotype has at least ten counts. The size of this beta chain means little, since it is a stray read in a library made for alpha chains. The chain links TRBV28 to TRBJ2-4, with 7 bases that match TRBD2. Germline CDR1 and CDR2: MDHEN and SYDVKM. CDR3 length: 17 residues. V was pared by 6 bases and J by 0 bases, with 11 bases of the junction left unmatched. CDR3 nucleotide sequence: TGTGCCAGCAGCCCTATGTGGAGCGGGACAGCCAAAAACATTCAGTACTTC. Its protein product is CASSPMWSGTAKNIQYF.

The table lists this clonotype with many counts. This beta chain came through as a stray read in a library set up for alpha chains, and its size says little. V and J are TRBV9 and TRBJ2-2; no clear D gene. The CDR3 extends over 15 amino acids. The V end was cut by 0 bases, the J end by 1 base, with 7 bases between. The germline gives CDR1 SGDLS, CDR2 YYNGEE. CDR3 region: CASSVDAGNTGELFF. Written as DNA, the CDR3 is TGTGCCAGCAGCGTAGATGCAGGGAACACCGGGGAGCTGTTTTTT.

This clonotype appeared many times. Because this beta chain is a stray read in a library intended to capture alpha chains, its abundance should not be given much weight. This rearrangement joins TRBV7-9 to TRBJ2-3, with unresolved D. V was pared by 7 bases and J by 2 bases, with 13 bases between. Germline V lookup: CDR1 SEHNR, CDR2 FQNEAQ (reference sequence). This CDR3 has 14 residues. CDR3 bases: TGTGCCAGCAAGAGAGAAGCCTCCACAGATACGCAGTATTTT. Its protein product is CASKREASTDTQYF.

In its sample, this clonotype was seen many times. This beta chain appears as a stray read in a library generated for alpha chains; its size is not informative. J is TRBJ2-1 and V is TRBV9; D call uncertain. Germline V gene lookup returns CDR1 SGDLS and CDR2 YYNGEE. Trimming removed 1 base at V and 7 bases at J, with 15 bases between. CDR3 size: 15 residues. In DNA, the CDR3 is TGTGCCAGCAGCGTAACCCTGACTGGTGGAAATGAGCAGTTCTTC. As protein: CASSVTLTGGNEQFF.

There are many counts of this clonotype. Within a library made for alpha chains, this beta chain is off target, and its count is uninformative. The genes are TRBV10-3 and TRBJ1-2; no clear D gene. V shed 4 bases and J shed 6 bases, with 15 bases lying between them. The CDR3 has 14 residues. The germline V gene has CDR1 ENHRY and CDR2 SYGVKD. The CDR3 sequence is CAISGEGAGDGYTF. The CDR3, as DNA: TGTGCCATCAGTGGGGAAGGAGCTGGAGATGGCTACACCTTC.

This clonotype is labeled as medium-sized. Because the library targeted alpha chains, this beta chain is an off-target read whose size means little. The chain is built from TRBV4-2 and TRBJ2-1; tentatively, D is TRBD2 (6 bases). The V and J ends lost 0 bases and 3 bases respectively, with 12 bases between them. Per germline, CDR1 LGHNA and CDR2 YNFKEQ. CDR3 length equals 16 residues. The CDR3 here is CASSQDRGTVYNEQFF. DNA for the CDR3: TGTGCCAGCAGCCAAGATCGGGGGACGGTCTACAATGAGCAGTTCTTC.